This T cell receptor beta chain was observed in a study of T cell responses to AZD1222 COVID-19 vaccine. About this clone: The antigen is undetermined.

Whether given at about 4 or about 12 weeks, second doses were pooled. TCRdb's copy holds only in-frame clones and misses some; the assay was immunoSEQ multiplex PCR. The table shows around 150,000 clones, with 92% occurring only once. Findings and caveats of the study: Spike-specific TCR breadth and depth went up after people got two AZD1222 doses. Reports say nearly half of spike-specific TCRs go after unmutated variant regions. Seropositivity was recorded at baseline in only a handful of AZD1222 recipients.

The sample in question was peripheral blood, obtained 28 days after the second AZD1222 dose. The source is an adult who received the AZD1222 COVID-19 vaccine.

The DNA for the CDR3 is TGTGCCAGCAGTTTATCGAGCGTTTACACTGAAGCTTTCTTT. Its translation is CASSLSSVYTEAFF. V usage is TRBV27 and J usage is TRBJ1-1; no clear D. Trimming removed 0 bases at V and 3 bases at J, with 8 bases between. The germline V gene encodes CDR1 MNHEY and CDR2 SMNVEV (reference sequence). The CDR3 has 14 amino acids.